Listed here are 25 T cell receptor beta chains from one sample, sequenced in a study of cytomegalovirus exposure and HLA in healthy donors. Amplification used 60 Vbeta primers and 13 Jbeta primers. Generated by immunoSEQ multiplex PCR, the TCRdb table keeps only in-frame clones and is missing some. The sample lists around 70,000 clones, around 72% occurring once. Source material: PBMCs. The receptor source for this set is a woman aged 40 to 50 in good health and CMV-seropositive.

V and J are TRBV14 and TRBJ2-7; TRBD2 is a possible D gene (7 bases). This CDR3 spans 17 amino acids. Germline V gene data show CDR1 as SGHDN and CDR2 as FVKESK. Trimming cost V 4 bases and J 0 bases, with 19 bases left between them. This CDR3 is CASSPLRGGSSSYEQYF. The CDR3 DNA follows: TGTGCCAGCAGCCCCCTAAGGGGGGGTTCCAGCTCCTACGAGCAGTACTTC.

CDR3 in amino acids: CASSPSWGESTEAFF. The CDR3 coding sequence is TGTGCCAGCAGCCCTTCCTGGGGCGAGAGCACTGAAGCTTTCTTT. This chain connects TRBV4-2 to TRBJ1-1; D is perhaps TRBD1 (5 bases). V lost 4 bases and J 4 bases, leaving 16 bases between the germline ends. CDR1 and CDR2 (germline): LGHNA, YNFKEQ. This CDR3 has 15 amino acids.

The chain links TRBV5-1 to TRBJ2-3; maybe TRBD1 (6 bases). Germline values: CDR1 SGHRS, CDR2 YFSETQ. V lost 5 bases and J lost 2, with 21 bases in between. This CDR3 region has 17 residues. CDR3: CASSRNTGQINTDTQYF. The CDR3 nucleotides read TGCGCCAGCAGTCGCAACACAGGGCAAATAAACACAGATACGCAGTATTTT.

The CDR3 DNA follows: TGTGCCAGCAGTCGGAGCACAGATACGCAGTATTTT. Translating gives CASSRSTDTQYF. The chain couples TRBV6-5 to TRBJ2-3, with D unresolved. The CDR3 spans 12 residues. Trimming stripped 5 bases from V and 0 bases from J, with 3 bases between. Per the germline V gene, CDR1 is MNHEY and CDR2 is SVGAGI.

CDR3 amino acids: CASGKGQIDSPLHF. Here the CDR3 DNA reads TGTGCCAGCGGCAAGGGACAGATTGATTCACCCCTCCACTTT. This chain uses TRBV4-2 with TRBJ1-6; 7 bases agree with TRBD1. After removal of 8 bases from V and 8 bases from J, the junction contained 9 bases not matched to a gene. This CDR3 region has 14 residues. From germline, CDR1 is LGHNA and CDR2 YNFKEQ.

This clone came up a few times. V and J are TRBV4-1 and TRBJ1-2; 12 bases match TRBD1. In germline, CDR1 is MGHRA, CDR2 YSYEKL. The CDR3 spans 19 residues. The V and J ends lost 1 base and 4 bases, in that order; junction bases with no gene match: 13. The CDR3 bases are TGCGCCAGCAGCCAAGGTTTTCCCGGGACAGGGGGCTTTTTCTATGGCTACACCTTC. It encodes CASSQGFPGTGGFFYGYTF.

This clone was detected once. The CDR3 reads CSVEESRGIEKLFF. The CDR3 DNA reads TGCAGCGTTGAAGAGTCCAGGGGGATAGAAAAACTGTTTTTT. V is TRBV29-1 and J is TRBJ1-4; 7 bases match TRBD1. This CDR3 spans 14 amino acids. Germline V gives CDR1 SQVTM, CDR2 ANQGSEA. The trim removed 0 bases at V and 8 bases at J, leaving 6 bases unmatched.

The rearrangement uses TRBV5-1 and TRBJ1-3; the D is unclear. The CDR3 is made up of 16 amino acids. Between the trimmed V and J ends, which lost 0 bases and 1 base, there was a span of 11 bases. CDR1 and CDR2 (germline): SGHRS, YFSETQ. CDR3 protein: CASSLAGSRSGNTIYF. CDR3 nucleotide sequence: TGCGCCAGCAGCTTGGCCGGGAGTCGGTCTGGAAACACCATATATTTT. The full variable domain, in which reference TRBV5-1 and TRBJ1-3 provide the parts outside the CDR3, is KAGVTQTPRYLIKTRGQQVTLSCSPISGHRSVSWYQQTPGQGLQFLFEYFSETQRNKGNFPGRFSGRQFSNSRSEMNVSTLELGDSALYLCASSLAGSRSGNTIYFGEGSWLTVV.

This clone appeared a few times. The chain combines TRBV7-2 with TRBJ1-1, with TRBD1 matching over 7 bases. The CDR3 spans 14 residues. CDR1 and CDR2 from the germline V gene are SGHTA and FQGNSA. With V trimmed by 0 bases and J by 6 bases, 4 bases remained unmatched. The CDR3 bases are TGTGCCAGCAGCTTAGCGACAGGGTTCGCTGAAGCTTTCTTT. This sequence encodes CASSLATGFAEAFF. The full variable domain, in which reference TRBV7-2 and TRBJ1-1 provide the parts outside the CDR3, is GAGVSQSPSNKVTEKGKDVELRCDPISGHTALYWYRQSLGQGLEFLIYFQGNSAPDKSGLPSDRFSAERTGGSVSTLTIQRTQQEDSAVYLCASSLATGFAEAFFGQGTRLTVV.

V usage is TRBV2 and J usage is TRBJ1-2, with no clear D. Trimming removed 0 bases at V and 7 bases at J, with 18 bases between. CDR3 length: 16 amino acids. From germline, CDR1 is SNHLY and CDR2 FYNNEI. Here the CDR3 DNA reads TGTGCCAGCAGTGAAGCGCCCCTATATCTGGGAGGTGGCTACACCTTC. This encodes CASSEAPLYLGGGYTF.

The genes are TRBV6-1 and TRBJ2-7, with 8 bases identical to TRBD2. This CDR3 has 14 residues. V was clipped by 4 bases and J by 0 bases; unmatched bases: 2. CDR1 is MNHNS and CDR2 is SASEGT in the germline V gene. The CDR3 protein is CASSGRGVSYEQYF. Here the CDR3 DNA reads TGTGCCAGCAGTGGGCGGGGGGTCTCCTACGAGCAGTACTTC.

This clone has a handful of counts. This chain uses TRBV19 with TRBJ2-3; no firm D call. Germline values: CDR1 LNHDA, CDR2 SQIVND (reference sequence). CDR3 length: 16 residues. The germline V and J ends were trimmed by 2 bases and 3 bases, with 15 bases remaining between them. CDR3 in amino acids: CASSISRGVWTDTQYF. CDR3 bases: TGTGCCAGTAGTATAAGTAGAGGAGTTTGGACAGATACGCAGTATTTT.

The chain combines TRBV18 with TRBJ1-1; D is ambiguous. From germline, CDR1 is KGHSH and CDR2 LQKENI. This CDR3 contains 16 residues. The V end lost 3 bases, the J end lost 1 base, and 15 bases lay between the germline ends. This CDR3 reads CASSPGLGRGNTEAFF. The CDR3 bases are TGTGCCAGCTCACCCGGACTTGGTCGGGGGAACACTGAAGCTTTCTTT.

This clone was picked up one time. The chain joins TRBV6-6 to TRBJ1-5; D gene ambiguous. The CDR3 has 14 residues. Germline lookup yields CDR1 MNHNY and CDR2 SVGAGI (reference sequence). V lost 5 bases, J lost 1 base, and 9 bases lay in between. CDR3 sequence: CASSTGRSNQPQHF. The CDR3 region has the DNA TGTGCCAGCAGTACGGGGAGGAGCAATCAGCCCCAGCATTTT.

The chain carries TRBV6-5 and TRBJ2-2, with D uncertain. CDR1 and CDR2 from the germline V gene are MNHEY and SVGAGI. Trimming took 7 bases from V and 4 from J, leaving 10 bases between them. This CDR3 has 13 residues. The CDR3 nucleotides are TGTGCCAGCAATCGTGGAGTCACCGGGGAGCTGTTTTTT. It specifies CASNRGVTGELFF.

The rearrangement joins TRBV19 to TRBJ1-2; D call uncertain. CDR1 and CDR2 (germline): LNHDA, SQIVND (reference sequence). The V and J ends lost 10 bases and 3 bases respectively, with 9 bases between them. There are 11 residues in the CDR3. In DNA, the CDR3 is TGTGCCACCACAGACGACTATGGCTACACCTTC. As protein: CATTDDYGYTF.

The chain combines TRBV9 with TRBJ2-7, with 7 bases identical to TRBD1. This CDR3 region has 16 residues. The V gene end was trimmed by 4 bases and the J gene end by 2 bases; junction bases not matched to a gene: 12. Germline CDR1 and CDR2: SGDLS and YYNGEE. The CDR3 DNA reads TGTGCCAGCAGCCCCTCGACAGGGAGTAGGCCCTACGAGCAGTACTTC. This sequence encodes CASSPSTGSRPYEQYF.

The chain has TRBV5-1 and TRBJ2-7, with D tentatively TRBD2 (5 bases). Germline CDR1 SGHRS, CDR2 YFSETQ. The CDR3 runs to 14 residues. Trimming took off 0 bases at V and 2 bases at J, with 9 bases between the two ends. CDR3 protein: CASSLAGLPYEQYF. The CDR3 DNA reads TGCGCCAGCAGCTTGGCCGGACTCCCCTACGAGCAGTACTTC. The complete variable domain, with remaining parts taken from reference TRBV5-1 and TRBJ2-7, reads KAGVTQTPRYLIKTRGQQVTLSCSPISGHRSVSWYQQTPGQGLQFLFEYFSETQRNKGNFPGRFSGRQFSNSRSEMNVSTLELGDSALYLCASSLAGLPYEQYFGPGTRLTVT.

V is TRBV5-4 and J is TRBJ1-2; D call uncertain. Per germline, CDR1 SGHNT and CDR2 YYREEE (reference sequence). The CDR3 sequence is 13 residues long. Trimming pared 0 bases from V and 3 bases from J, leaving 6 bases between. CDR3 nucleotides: TGTGCCAGCAGCTTGGATGGAGACTATGGCTACACCTTC. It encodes CASSLDGDYGYTF. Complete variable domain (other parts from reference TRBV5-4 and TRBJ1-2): ETGVTQSPTHLIKTRGQQVTLRCSSQSGHNTVSWYQQALGQGPQFIFQYYREEENGRGNFPPRFSGLQFPNYSSELNVNALELDDSALYLCASSLDGDYGYTFGSGTRLTVV.

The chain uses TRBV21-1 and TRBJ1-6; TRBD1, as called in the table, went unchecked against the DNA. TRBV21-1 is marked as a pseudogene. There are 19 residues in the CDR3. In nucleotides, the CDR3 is TGTGCCAGCAGCAAAGAGAAGGGCCCCGGGACAGATCATAATTCACCCCTCCACTTT. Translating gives CASSKEKGPGTDHNSPLHF.

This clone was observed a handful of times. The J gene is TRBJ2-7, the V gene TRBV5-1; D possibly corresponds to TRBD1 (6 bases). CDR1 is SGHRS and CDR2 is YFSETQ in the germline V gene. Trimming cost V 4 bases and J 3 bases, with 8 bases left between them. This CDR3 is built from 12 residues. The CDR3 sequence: CASSVQGYEQYF. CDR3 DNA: TGCGCCAGCAGCGTACAGGGCTACGAGCAGTACTTC.

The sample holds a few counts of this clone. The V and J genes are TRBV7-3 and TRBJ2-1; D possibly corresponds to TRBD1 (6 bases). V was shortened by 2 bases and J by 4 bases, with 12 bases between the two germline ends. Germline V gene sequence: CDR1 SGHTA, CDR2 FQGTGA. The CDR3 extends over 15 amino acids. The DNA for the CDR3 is TGTGCCAGCAGCTTAGATGGACAGCCTTACAATGAGCAGTTCTTC. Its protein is CASSLDGQPYNEQFF.

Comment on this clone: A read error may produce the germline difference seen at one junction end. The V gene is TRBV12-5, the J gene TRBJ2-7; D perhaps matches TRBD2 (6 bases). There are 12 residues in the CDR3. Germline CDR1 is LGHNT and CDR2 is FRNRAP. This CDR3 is CASGLDGRAQHF. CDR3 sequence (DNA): TGTGCTAGTGGTTTGGACGGGAGAGCGCAGCACTTC.

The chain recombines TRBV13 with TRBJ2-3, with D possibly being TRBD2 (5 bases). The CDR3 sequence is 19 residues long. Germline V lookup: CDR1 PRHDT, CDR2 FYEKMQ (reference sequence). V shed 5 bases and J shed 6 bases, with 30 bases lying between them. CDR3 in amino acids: CASSQIAPFPPTTTDTQYF. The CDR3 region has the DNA TGTGCCAGCAGCCAAATAGCCCCCTTTCCCCCGACTACTACGGATACGCAGTATTTT.

CDR3: CASRDLTGTVNTEAFF. The CDR3 DNA is TGTGCCAGTCGTGATTTGACAGGGACGGTGAACACTGAAGCTTTCTTT. The chain joins TRBV19 to TRBJ1-1; 7 positions match TRBD1. V gave up 8 bases and J gave up 0 bases; unmatched junction bases: 12. From germline, CDR1 is LNHDA and CDR2 SQIVND (reference sequence). CDR3 length: 16 residues.